This TCR beta chain was identified in a study of blood T cell repertoires in COVID-19. Per the original methods: Amplification with reference gene primers provided the estimates of nucleated cell counts. Sequencing was performed with immunoSEQ multiplex PCR; in TCRdb, only in-frame clones are kept and a portion is missing. For V, J and clone size, that table is used; D and trimming come from the DNA. The sample carries approximately 200,000 clones, nearly 90% recorded once. Participants' reported clinical history set cohort assignment. V lost 6 bases, J lost 0 bases, and 1 base stayed unmatched. The CDR3 length is 14 residues. Germline V gene data show CDR1 as LNHDA and CDR2 as SQIVND (reference sequence).

Sequenced material: PBMCs or T cells enriched from blood (not recorded which). The sequence was obtained from a woman between 40 and 50 years old with acute COVID-19. J is TRBJ2-7 and V is TRBV19, with 11 bases lining up with TRBD1. In nucleotides, the CDR3 is TGTGCCAGTAGGGGGACAGGGGGCTCCTACGAGCAGTACTTC. Residues: CASRGTGGSYEQYF.